Here is one T cell receptor (beta chain) with its context. This entry belongs to a study of blood T cell repertoires in COVID-19. Study-wide background: The study drew acute and convalescent COVID-19 samples from the United States, Italy and Spain. T cells, B-cell-depleted T cells, or PBMCs provided the cDNA or gDNA that served as material.

The length of the CDR3 is 19 residues. Germline trimming cut 1 base from V and 8 bases from J; bases unmatched to any gene: 17. CDR1 and CDR2 from the germline V gene are MNHEY and SMNVEV (reference sequence). In the original processing: Estimation of nucleated cell counts relied on the amplification of reference gene primers. The data were produced by immunoSEQ multiplex PCR, yet TCRdb's version contains in-frame clones alone and is incomplete. V and J calls and clone size come straight from that table; D and trimming were deduced from the DNA. Here the sample spans some 73,000 clones, more than 70% being singletons.

The V gene is TRBV27, the J gene TRBJ2-1; 10 bases fit TRBD1. The sequence was obtained from a woman older than 75 with active or convalescent COVID-19. The specimen was peripheral blood. CDR3 loop: CASSLFNKRRDRGGHEQFF. As DNA, the CDR3 is TGTGCCAGCAGTTTATTTAACAAACGCCGGGACAGGGGTGGTCATGAGCAGTTCTTC.